This T cell receptor beta chain was identified in a study of blood T cell repertoires in COVID-19. For the study at large: Spain, Italy and the United States supplied samples that represented acute and convalescent COVID-19. In each case, the material was cDNA or gDNA derived from T cells, B-cell-depleted T cells, or PBMCs.

The CDR3 extends over 14 amino acids. V was trimmed by 6 bases and J by 5 bases, leaving 13 bases between them. Germline V lookup: CDR1 MDHEN, CDR2 SYDVKM. Per the original data handling: It was from reference gene primer amplification that nucleated cell counts were estimated. Produced via immunoSEQ multiplex PCR; TCRdb's table is partial and in-frame only. Clone size and V and J calls were adopted from that table, with D and trimming inferred from the DNA. The repertoire has over 45,000 clones, 73% of them found once; the top ten carry roughly 18%. Sequencing was carried out using peripheral blood. The V and J genes are TRBV28 and TRBJ2-2; weak D call: TRBD1 (5 bases). This clonotype was obtained from a woman aged 45-59 years with active or convalescent COVID-19. CDR3 region: CASSQGFWTGELFF. The CDR3 DNA reads TGTGCCAGCAGCCAGGGCTTTTGGACCGGGGAGCTGTTTTTT. The full variable domain, completed using reference TRBV28 and TRBJ2-2, is DVKVTQSSRYLVKRTGEKVFLECVQDMDHENMFWYRQDPGLGLRLIYFSYDVKMKEKGDIPEGYSVSREKKERFSLILESASTNQTSMYLCASSQGFWTGELFFGEGSRLTVL.